What follows are 12 T cell receptor beta chains derived from one specimen sequenced in a study of blood T cell repertoires in COVID-19. Method: immunoSEQ multiplex PCR; TCRdb's copy keeps in-frame clones and lacks some. The sample contains roughly 330,000 clones, around 87% of which appear only once. The sequencing sample was made of PBMCs or T cells enriched from blood (not recorded which). Receptors were obtained from a woman in her twenties or thirties who had recovered from COVID-19.

This clone appeared once. The rearrangement links TRBV21-1 to TRBJ1-1. TRBV21-1 constitutes a pseudogene. The length of the CDR3 is 14 residues. CDR3 in amino acids: CASSMASGNTEAFF. Here the CDR3 DNA reads TGTGCCAGCAGCATGGCCAGCGGGAACACTGAAGCTTTCTTT.

The rearrangement links TRBV19 to TRBJ1-1, with D uncertain. V was pared by 3 bases and J by 2 bases, with 13 bases between. CDR3 length: 15 amino acids. CDR1 and CDR2 (germline): LNHDA, SQIVND (reference sequence). In DNA, the CDR3 is TGTGCCAGTAGTATCGGTGGCGACTTAAACACTGAAGCTTTCTTT. It codes for CASSIGGDLNTEAFF.

V gene TRBV16 combines with J gene TRBJ2-1; no reliable D call. The CDR3 totals 12 residues. Germline V CDR1 and CDR2: KGHSY, FQNENV. V was cut by 8 bases and J by 5 bases, with 10 bases left in between. The CDR3 is CASRPSNNEQFF. The CDR3 DNA follows: TGTGCCAGCCGCCCCTCTAACAATGAGCAGTTCTTC.

The rearrangement links TRBV21-1 to TRBJ1-5. TRBV21-1 is designated a pseudogene. The CDR3 loop spans 20 amino acids. CDR3 residues: CASSSEIDMGYGGVNQPQHF. The CDR3 DNA reads as TGTGCCAGCAGCAGCGAAATTGATATGGGTTACGGGGGGGTGAATCAGCCCCAGCATTTT.

The chain links TRBV7-8 to TRBJ1-2; 7 bases match TRBD1. The CDR3 covers 14 residues. CDR1 is SGHVS and CDR2 is FQNEAQ in the germline V gene. V shed 5 bases and J 7 bases; nucleotides not matched to a gene: 10. The CDR3 here is CASSGRQGMLGYTF. DNA for the CDR3: TGTGCCAGCAGCGGCCGACAGGGAATGCTTGGCTACACCTTC.

The chain links TRBV6-5 to TRBJ2-6; TRBD1 is a possible D gene (6 bases). This CDR3 region has 16 residues. Germline V gene lookup returns CDR1 MNHEY and CDR2 SVGAGI. With 0 bases removed from V and 4 bases from J, the gap between germline ends came to 10 bases. The CDR3 loop is CASSYSSGAGANVLTF. Here the CDR3 DNA reads TGTGCCAGCAGTTACTCGTCAGGGGCCGGGGCCAACGTCCTGACTTTC.

V gene TRBV5-1 combines with J gene TRBJ2-1; D is unresolved. The CDR3 sequence is 19 residues long. With 0 bases removed from V and 0 bases from J, the gap between germline ends came to 19 bases. Germline values: CDR1 SGHRS, CDR2 YFSETQ. This CDR3 reads CASSLDPNLRRSSYNEQFF. CDR3 coding DNA: TGCGCCAGCAGCTTGGACCCCAACCTAAGACGGAGCTCCTACAATGAGCAGTTCTTC.

This CDR3 is CASSSGTDYTEAFF. CDR3 nucleotide sequence: TGTGCCAGCAGTTCTGGGACAGACTACACTGAAGCTTTCTTT. The chain carries TRBV28 and TRBJ1-1, with 7 bases identical to TRBD1. Germline V lookup: CDR1 MDHEN, CDR2 SYDVKM. The CDR3 totals 14 residues. The J segment lost 3 bases and the V segment lost 4 bases, leaving 5 bases of the junction unmatched.

The rearrangement joins TRBV2 to TRBJ1-2; weak D call: TRBD1 (6 bases). Trimming cost V 6 bases and J 7 bases, with 12 bases left between them. The germline gives CDR1 SNHLY, CDR2 FYNNEI. This CDR3 comprises 12 residues. The CDR3 protein is CASRAPGVGYTF. In nucleotides, the CDR3 is TGTGCCAGCAGGGCACCAGGGGTTGGCTACACCTTC.

This chain links TRBV19 with TRBJ1-2; 7 bases match TRBD1. The CDR3 extends over 13 amino acids. Germline CDR1 reads LNHDA; CDR2 reads SQIVND (reference sequence). With V trimmed by 6 bases and J by 8 bases, 9 bases remained unmatched. The DNA for the CDR3 is TGTGCCAGTAGCCTCACAGGGGAGCTCGGCTACACCTTC. Amino acids: CASSLTGELGYTF.

This sequence joins TRBV2 and TRBJ1-1; D perhaps matches TRBD1 (6 bases). This CDR3 comprises 14 residues. V lost 8 bases and J lost 3, with 16 bases in between. The V gene's germline CDR1 is SNHLY and CDR2 FYNNEI. The chain's CDR3 is CASFRGAGYTEAFF. CDR3 sequence (DNA): TGTGCCAGCTTTCGGGGGGCGGGGTACACTGAAGCTTTCTTT.

The rearrangement uses TRBV7-9 and TRBJ1-6, with 8 bases fitting TRBD1. Germline lookup yields CDR1 SEHNR and CDR2 FQNEAQ (reference sequence). V gave up 4 bases and J gave up 10 bases; unmatched junction bases: 6. The CDR3 totals 14 residues. The CDR3 region is CASSSRTGHSPLHF. In nucleotides, the CDR3 is TGTGCCAGCAGCTCCCGGACAGGGCACTCACCCCTCCACTTT.